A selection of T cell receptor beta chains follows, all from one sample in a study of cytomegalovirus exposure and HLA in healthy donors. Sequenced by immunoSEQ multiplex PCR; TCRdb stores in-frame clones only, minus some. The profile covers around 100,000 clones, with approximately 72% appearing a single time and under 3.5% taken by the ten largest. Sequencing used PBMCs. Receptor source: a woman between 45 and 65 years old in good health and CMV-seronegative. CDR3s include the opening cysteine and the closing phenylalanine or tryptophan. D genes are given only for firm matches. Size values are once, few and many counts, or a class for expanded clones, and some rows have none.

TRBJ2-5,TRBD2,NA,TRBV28,TGTGCCAACCGGACTAGCGGGGTGAAAGAGACCCAGTACTTC,CANRTSGVKETQYF
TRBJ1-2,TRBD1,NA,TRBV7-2,TGTGCCAGCAGGGCTCCCGGGACAGGCGATGGCTACACCTTC,CASRAPGTGDGYTF
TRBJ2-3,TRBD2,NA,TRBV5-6,TGTGCCAGCAGCTTCTTAGCGGGGGGTAGCACAGATACGCAGTATTTT,CASSFLAGGSTDTQYF
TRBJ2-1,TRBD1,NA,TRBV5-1,TGCGCCAGCAGCTTGCAACCAGGGGGCGTAAATGAGCAGTTCTTC,CASSLQPGGVNEQFF
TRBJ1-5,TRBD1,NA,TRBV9,TGTGCCAGCAGCGTGGATACATGGGACAGGGATTTACATTTT,CASSVDTWDRDLHF
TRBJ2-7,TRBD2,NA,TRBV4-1,TGCGCCAGCAGCCCCCAGAACCTAGCGGGTGTCTACGAGCAGTACTTC,CASSPQNLAGVYEQYF
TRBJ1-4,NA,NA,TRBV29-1,TGCAGCGTTGGAATCCGGGGGTTTGAAAAACTGTTTTTT,CSVGIRGFEKLFF
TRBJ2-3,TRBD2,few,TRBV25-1,TGTGCCAGCAGTGAATGGACTAGCGGACGCACAGATACGCAGTATTTT,CASSEWTSGRTDTQYF
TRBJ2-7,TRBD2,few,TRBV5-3,TGTGCCAGAAGCGGGGGCGGGAGGAGCTCCTACGAGCAGTACTTC,CARSGGGRSSYEQYF
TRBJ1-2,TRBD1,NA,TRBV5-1,TGCGCCAGCAGCCCCGACAGGGCTGGCTACACCTTC,CASSPDRAGYTF